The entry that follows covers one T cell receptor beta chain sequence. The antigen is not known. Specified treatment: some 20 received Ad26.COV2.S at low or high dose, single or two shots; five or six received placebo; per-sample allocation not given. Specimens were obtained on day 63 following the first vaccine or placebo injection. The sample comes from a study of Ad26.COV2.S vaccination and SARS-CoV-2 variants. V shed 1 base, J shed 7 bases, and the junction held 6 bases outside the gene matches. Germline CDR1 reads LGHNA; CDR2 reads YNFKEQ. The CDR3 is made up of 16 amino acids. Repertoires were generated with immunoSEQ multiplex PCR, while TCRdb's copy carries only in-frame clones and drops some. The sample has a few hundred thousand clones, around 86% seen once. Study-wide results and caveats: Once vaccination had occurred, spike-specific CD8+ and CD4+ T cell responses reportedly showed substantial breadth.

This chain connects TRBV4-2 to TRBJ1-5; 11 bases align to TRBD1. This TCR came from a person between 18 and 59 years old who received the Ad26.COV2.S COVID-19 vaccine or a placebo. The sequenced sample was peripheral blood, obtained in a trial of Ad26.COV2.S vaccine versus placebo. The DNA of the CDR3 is TGTGCCAGCAGCCAAGCGGGGACAGGGGGGGAGCAGCCCCAGCATTTT. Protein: CASSQAGTGGEQPQHF.